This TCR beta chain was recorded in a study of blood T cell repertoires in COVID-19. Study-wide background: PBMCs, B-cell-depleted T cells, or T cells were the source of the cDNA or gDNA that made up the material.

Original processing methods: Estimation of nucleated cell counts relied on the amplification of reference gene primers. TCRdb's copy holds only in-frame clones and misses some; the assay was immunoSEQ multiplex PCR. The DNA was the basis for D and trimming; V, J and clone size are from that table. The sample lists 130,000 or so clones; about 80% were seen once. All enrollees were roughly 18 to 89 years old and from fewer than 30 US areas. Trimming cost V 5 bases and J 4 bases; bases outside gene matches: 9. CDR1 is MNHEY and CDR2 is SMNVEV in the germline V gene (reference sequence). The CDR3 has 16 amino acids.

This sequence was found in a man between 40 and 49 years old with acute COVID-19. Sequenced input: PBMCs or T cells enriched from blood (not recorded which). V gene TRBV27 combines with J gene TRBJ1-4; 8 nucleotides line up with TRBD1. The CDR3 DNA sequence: TGTGCCAGCAGTCAAGGACAGGGATATGGTAATGAAAAACTGTTTTTT. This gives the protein CASSQGQGYGNEKLFF.